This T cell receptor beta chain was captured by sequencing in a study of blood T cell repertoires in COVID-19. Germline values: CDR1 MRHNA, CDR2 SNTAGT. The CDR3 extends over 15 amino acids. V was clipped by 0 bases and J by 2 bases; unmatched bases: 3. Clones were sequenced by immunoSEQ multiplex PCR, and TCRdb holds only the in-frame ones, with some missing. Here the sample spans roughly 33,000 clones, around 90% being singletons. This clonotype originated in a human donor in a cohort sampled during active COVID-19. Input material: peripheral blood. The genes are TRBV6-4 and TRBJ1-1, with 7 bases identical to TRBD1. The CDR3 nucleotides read TGTGCCAGCAGTGACTCTGTAGGGGGCAACACTGAAGCTTTCTTT. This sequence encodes CASSDSVGGNTEAFF.